This T cell receptor (beta chain) was sequenced during a study of blood T cell repertoires in COVID-19. As for the study in general: COVID-19 samples collected from the United States, Italy and Spain covered acute and convalescent phases. PBMCs, B-cell-depleted T cells, or T cells were the source of the cDNA or gDNA that made up the material.

Trimming removed 1 base at V and 6 bases at J, with 16 bases between. The CDR3 runs 16 residues. Germline V lookup: CDR1 LGHDT, CDR2 YNNKEL (reference sequence). This clone occurred once. Authors' methods: It was from reference gene primer amplification that nucleated cell counts were estimated. Profiled with immunoSEQ multiplex PCR; TCRdb holds only in-frame clones, not every one. V and J calls and clone size are those listed in that table; D and trimming were worked out from the DNA. This sample has 250,000 to 300,000 clones; 75% to 90% occur once, and the top ten carry just under 0.95%. This TCR derives from a woman aged 40 to 50 who had recovered from COVID-19. Material for sequencing was peripheral blood. The chain combines TRBV3-1 (or the pseudogene TRBV3-2) with TRBJ2-1, with D possibly TRBD2 on 6 matching bases. In DNA form, the CDR3 reads TGTGCCAGCAGCCAAGGGGACTTAGCTTTGGGCAATGAGCAGTTCTTC. It is translated as CASSQGDLALGNEQFF.